Detailed here is one T cell receptor beta chain. No antigen is known for it. Qualities for individual bases were not recorded, and no much larger clone is one base off. This specimen comes from a study of blood T cell repertoires in COVID-19 (TCRdb year 2020). Background on the whole study: Samples from collaborators originated in the United States, Italy and Spain and spanned both the acute and convalescent phases of COVID-19. The prospective study material was composed of cDNA or gDNA derived from T cells, B-cell-depleted T cells, or PBMCs. The dataset comprised deeply sampled blood TCRbeta repertoires from subjects exposed to, actively infected with, or recovered from COVID-19. A freely available public database, intended as a resource for researchers studying the immune response to SARS-CoV-2, is where the repertoires were released. Samples came from the ongoing ImmuneRACE study (first 160 participants) plus 1,254 subjects from 6 global collaborators. The sample metadata nearly always contained a de-identified subject ID, COVID-19 status, age in years and sex. Where available, HLA class I and class II types were obtained from metadata supplied by the sample provider rather than from assay-based typing.

TCRbeta CDR3 regions were amplified from genomic DNA using the immunoSEQ Assay, a bias-controlled multiplex PCR. As for the original processing: Nucleated cell counts per sample were estimated from amplification of reference gene primers within the assay. To quantify the absolute abundance of each unique TCRbeta CDR3 rearrangement, sequence reads were collapsed and filtered. Productive Simpson clonality was computed per sample as the square root of Simpson's diversity index over productive rearrangements. TCRdb obtained this table from immuneACCESS and retained in-frame rearrangements with V and J assigned. These tables miss some clones; where compared with another copy, unresolved V genes account for less than half of the shortfall, and the remainder is unexplained. V and J calls plus clone size are reproduced from that table; the DNA served to infer D and trimming. Present in this sample are under 150,000 clones, around four fifths of which were seen just once. The leading ten clones occupy 6.2% of the sample.

In the prospective study, participants were about 18 to 95 years old, resided in under 30 geographic areas of the United States, and were enrolled through a virtual design. Cohort assignment in the prospective study relied on participant-reported clinical history from a screening survey and a study questionnaire. Recovered participants in ImmuneRACE Cohort 3 were defined by two consecutive negative NP/OP PCR tests, clearance by a healthcare professional, or resolution of symptoms. Each participant in the prospective study had whole blood, serum and a nasopharyngeal or oropharyngeal swab collected by mobile phlebotomists. Participants in the prospective study had the option to provide additional blood draws and questionnaires over a roughly 2-month period. Before DNA extraction, prospective study blood samples were shipped either frozen or at room temperature. The junction shows trimming of 0 bases on V and 8 bases on J, and the gene matches do not reach 11 bases of it. The cysteine opens and the phenylalanine closes a CDR3 of 17 amino acids. The DNA shown is the 51-base CDR3, in frame from base 1. According to the germline V gene (reference sequence), CDR1 reads LNHDA and CDR2 reads SQIVND.

General findings and caveats noted by the study authors: Clinical and demographic metadata were provided uncurated, with the amount varying by source and participant.

The sample comprised PBMCs or T cells enriched from blood (not recorded which). The chain employs TRBV19 and TRBJ1-2; TRBD1 fits 11 bases in the junction. The sequence derives from a woman in her thirties or forties who had recovered from COVID-19. The CDR3 loop reads CASSIDQRTGGSGGYTF. The DNA reads TGTGCCAGTAGTATAGACCAACGGACAGGGGGCAGTGGCGGCTACACCTTC.